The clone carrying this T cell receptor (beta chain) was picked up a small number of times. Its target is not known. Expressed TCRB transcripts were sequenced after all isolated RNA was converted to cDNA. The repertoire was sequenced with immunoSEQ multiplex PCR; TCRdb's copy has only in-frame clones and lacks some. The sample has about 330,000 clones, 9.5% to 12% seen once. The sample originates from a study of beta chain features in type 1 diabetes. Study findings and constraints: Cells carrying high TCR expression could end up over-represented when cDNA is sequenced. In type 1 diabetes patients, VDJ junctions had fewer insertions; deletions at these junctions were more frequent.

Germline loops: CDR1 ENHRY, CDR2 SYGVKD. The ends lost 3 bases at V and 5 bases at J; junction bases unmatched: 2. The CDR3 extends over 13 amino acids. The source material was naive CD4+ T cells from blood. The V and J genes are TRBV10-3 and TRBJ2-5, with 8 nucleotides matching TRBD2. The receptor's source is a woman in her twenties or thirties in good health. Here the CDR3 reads CAISESGSETQYF. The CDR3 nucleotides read TGTGCCATCAGTGAAAGCGGGAGCGAGACCCAGTACTTC.